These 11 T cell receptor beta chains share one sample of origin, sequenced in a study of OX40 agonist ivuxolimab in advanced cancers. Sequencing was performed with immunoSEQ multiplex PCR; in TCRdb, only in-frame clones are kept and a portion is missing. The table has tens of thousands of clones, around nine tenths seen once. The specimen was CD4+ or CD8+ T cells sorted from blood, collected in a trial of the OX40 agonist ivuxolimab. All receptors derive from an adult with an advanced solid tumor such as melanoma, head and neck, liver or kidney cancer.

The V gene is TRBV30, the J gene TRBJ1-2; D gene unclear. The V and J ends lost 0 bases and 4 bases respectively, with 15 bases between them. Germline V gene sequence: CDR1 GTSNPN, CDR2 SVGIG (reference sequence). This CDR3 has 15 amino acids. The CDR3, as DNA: TGTGCCTGGAGTGTACGATGGGGAAACGCCTATGGCTACACCTTC. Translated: CAWSVRWGNAYGYTF. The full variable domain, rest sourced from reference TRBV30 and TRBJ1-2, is SQTIHQWPATLVQPVGSPLSLECTVEGTSNPNLYWYRQAAGRGLQLLFYSVGIGQISSEVPQNLSASRPQDRQFILSSKKLLLSDSGFYLCAWSVRWGNAYGYTFGSGTRLTVV.

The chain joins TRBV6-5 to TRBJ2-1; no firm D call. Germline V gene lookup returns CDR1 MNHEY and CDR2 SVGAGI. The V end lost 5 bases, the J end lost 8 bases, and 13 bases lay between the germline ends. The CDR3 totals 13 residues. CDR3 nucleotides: TGTGCCAGCAGTCTGGGTAAAGCAGATGAGCAGTTCTTC. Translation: CASSLGKADEQFF.

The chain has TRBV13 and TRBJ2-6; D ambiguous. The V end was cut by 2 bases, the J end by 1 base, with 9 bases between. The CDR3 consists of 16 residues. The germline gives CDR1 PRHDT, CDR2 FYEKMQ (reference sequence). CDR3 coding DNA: TGTGCCAGCAGCTTACTGGAATTGTCTGGGGCCAACGTCCTGACTTTC. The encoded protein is CASSLLELSGANVLTF. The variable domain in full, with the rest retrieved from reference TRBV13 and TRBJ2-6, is AAGVIQSPRHLIKEKRETATLKCYPIPRHDTVYWYQQGPGQDPQFLISFYEKMQSDKGSIPDRFSAQQFSDYHSELNMSSLELGDSALYFCASSLLELSGANVLTFGAGSRLTVL.

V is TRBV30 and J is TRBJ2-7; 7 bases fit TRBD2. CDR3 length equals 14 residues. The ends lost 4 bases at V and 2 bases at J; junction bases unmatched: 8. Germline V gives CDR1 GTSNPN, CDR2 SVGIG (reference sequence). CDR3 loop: CAWNLGGIAYEQYF. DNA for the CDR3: TGTGCCTGGAATCTCGGGGGGATAGCCTACGAGCAGTACTTC.

CDR3 loop: CASSLYSGELFF. The CDR3 bases are TGTGCCAGCAGTTTATATTCCGGGGAGCTGTTTTTT. The chain joins TRBV27 to TRBJ2-2; D ambiguous. The CDR3 loop spans 12 amino acids. Between the trimmed V and J ends, which lost 1 base and 6 bases, there was a span of 3 bases. Germline CDR1 MNHEY, CDR2 SMNVEV (reference sequence).

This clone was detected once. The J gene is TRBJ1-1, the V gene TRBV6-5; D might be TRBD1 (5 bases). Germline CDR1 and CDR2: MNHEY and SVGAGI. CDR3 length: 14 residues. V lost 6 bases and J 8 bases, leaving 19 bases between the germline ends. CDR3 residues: CASRPFTGDPEAFF. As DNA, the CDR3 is TGTGCCAGCAGACCATTTACCGGGGACCCCGAAGCTTTCTTT.

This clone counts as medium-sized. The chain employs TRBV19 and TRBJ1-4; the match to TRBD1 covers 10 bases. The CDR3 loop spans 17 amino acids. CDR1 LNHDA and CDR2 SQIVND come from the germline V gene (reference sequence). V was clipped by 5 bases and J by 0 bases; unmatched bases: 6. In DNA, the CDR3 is TGTGCCAGTAGTGTGGACAGGGGGTATGCAACTAATGAAAAACTGTTTTTT. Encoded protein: CASSVDRGYATNEKLFF.

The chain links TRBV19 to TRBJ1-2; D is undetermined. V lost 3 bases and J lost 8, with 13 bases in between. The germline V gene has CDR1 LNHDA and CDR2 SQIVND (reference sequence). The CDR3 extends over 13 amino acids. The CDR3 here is CASSIVVLEGYTF. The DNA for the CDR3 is TGTGCCAGTAGTATCGTCGTCCTGGAGGGCTACACCTTC.

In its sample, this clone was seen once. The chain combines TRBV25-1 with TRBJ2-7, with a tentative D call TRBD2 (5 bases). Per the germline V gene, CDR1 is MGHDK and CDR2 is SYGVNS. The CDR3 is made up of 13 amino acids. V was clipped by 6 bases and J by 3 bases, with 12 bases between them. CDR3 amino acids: CASRGPGDYEQYF. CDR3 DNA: TGTGCCAGCAGAGGTCCCGGGGACTACGAGCAGTACTTC.

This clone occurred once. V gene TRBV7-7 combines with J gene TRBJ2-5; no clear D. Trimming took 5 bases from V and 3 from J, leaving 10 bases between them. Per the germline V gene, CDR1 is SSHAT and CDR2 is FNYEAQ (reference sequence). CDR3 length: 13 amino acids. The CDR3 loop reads CASSRLEEETQYF. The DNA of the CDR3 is TGTGCCAGCAGCCGGCTTGAAGAAGAGACCCAGTACTTC.

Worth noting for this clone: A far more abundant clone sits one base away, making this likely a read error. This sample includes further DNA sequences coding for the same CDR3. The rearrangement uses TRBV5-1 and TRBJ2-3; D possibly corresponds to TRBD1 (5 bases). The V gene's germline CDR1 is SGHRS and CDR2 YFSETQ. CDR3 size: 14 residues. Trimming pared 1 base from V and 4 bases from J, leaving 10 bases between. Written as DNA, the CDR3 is TGCGCCAGCAGCTTGTGGACAACTCCAGATACGCAGTATTTT. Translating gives CASSLWTTPDTQYF.